These 26 T cell receptor beta chains share one sample of origin, sequenced in a study of preoperative IRX-2 immunotherapy in early breast cancer. The table came from immunoSEQ multiplex PCR; TCRdb's copy has only in-frame clones and leaves some out. The sample includes 20,000 to 30,000 clones, roughly 75% of them seen just once. Treatment noted: preoperative locoregional IRX-2 cytokine immunotherapy. The sequencing used lymph node tissue, collected after IRX-2 immunotherapy. The receptors here all came from a human donor with breast cancer.

V is TRBV19 and J is TRBJ1-5; the match to TRBD1 covers 8 bases. With 5 bases clipped from V and 2 bases from J, the junction kept 8 bases outside the gene matches. CDR3 length equals 16 residues. Germline V gene data show CDR1 as LNHDA and CDR2 as SQIVND (reference sequence). DNA for the CDR3: TGTGCCAGTAGTCCGACGACAGGGGTAGGCAATCAGCCCCAGCATTTT. This gives the protein CASSPTTGVGNQPQHF.

The chain is built from TRBV6-8 and TRBJ2-7; D may be TRBD1 (5 bases). CDR3 length equals 12 residues. V was pared by 9 bases and J by 0 bases, with 9 bases between. Per the germline V gene, CDR1 is MNHGY and CDR2 is SAAAGT. The chain's CDR3 is CASYRSSYEQYF. The CDR3 coding sequence is TGTGCCAGTTACAGGAGCTCCTACGAGCAGTACTTC.

This clone was seen only a few times. CDR3 residues: CASSDRTSTEAFF. Here the CDR3 DNA reads TGTGCCAGCAGCGACAGGACCAGCACTGAAGCTTTCTTT. This chain joins TRBV6-8 and TRBJ1-1; tentative D call: TRBD1 (6 bases). This CDR3 spans 13 amino acids. Germline V gene data show CDR1 as MNHGY and CDR2 as SAAAGT. V was clipped by 6 bases and J by 4 bases, with 12 bases between them.

The chain combines TRBV5-1 with TRBJ2-5; TRBD1 or TRBD2 may be the D gene (5 bases each). This CDR3 spans 15 amino acids. Germline V gene data show CDR1 as SGHRS and CDR2 as YFSETQ. V lost 3 bases and J 2 bases, leaving 14 bases between the germline ends. The CDR3 bases are TGCGCCAGCAGCTCGCTCCCCGGGGCACAAGAGACCCAGTACTTC. It is translated as CASSSLPGAQETQYF.

This clone is labeled as medium-sized (0.01 to 0.1%). The chain links TRBV6-8 to TRBJ2-5; weak D call: TRBD2 (6 bases). The germline CDR1 and CDR2 sequences are MNHGY and SAAAGT. V was trimmed by 2 bases and J by 1 base, leaving 20 bases between them. The CDR3 covers 18 residues. The CDR3 nucleotides read TGTGCCAGCAGTTACAGGGGTTTGGACACCGGGAGCCAAGAGACCCAGTACTTC. Its protein is CASSYRGLDTGSQETQYF.

Worth noting for this clone: Its ends do not fully match the called genes, so a read error is possible. The chain links TRBV6-8 to TRBJ1-1; D unclear. The germline gives CDR1 MNHGY, CDR2 SAAAGT. This CDR3 has 12 amino acids. The DNA for the CDR3 is TGTGCCATCAGTGGGGTGAACACTGAAGCTTTCTTT. Translation: CAISGVNTEAFF.

In this sample, this clone turned up once. The J gene is TRBJ2-2, the V gene TRBV6-8; D is perhaps TRBD1 or TRBD2 (6 bases each). The ends were cut back, 0 bases at V and 6 bases at J, with 14 bases in the middle. Germline CDR1 reads MNHGY; CDR2 reads SAAAGT. The CDR3 runs 16 residues. This CDR3 reads CASSYSTFGGSGELFF. In nucleotides, the CDR3 is TGTGCCAGCAGTTACTCAACGTTCGGGGGCTCCGGGGAGCTGTTTTTT.

V usage is TRBV11-3 and J usage is TRBJ1-1, with 7 bases that match TRBD1. V dropped 4 bases and J dropped 7; count of bases not matched to a gene: 9. This CDR3 has 14 residues. Germline loops: CDR1 SGHNT, CDR2 YENEEA. CDR3 region: CASSSQGGSFEAFF. As DNA, the CDR3 is TGTGCCAGCAGCTCGCAGGGGGGTTCATTTGAAGCTTTCTTT.

V and J are TRBV11-3 and TRBJ2-7; 8 bases are a match to TRBD1. Germline V gene data show CDR1 as SGHNT and CDR2 as YENEEA. The CDR3 is 14 amino acids. V was clipped by 5 bases and J by 5 bases; unmatched bases: 8. The CDR3 DNA is TGTGCCAGCAGCGTGAACAGGGGGGTCGACGAGCAGTACTTC. Protein sequence: CASSVNRGVDEQYF.

The chain carries TRBV6-8 and TRBJ1-2; 9 nucleotides match TRBD1. The CDR3 length is 16 residues. The V and J ends lost 6 bases and 6 bases, in that order; junction bases with no gene match: 14. CDR1 is MNHGY, CDR2 SAAAGT, per germline. DNA of the CDR3: TGTGCCAGCAGCATCCACGCCGGGACAGGGATCGATGGCTACACCTTC. This translates into CASSIHAGTGIDGYTF.

V usage is TRBV19 and J usage is TRBJ2-1; D is possibly TRBD2 (5 bases). The CDR3 runs to 18 residues. Germline CDR1 LNHDA, CDR2 SQIVND (reference sequence). V lost 1 base and J 3 bases, leaving 19 bases between the germline ends. CDR3 sequence (DNA): TGTGCCAGTAGTATAGGGCATCGAGCCCGAGAGGGCTACAATGAGCAGTTCTTC. It specifies CASSIGHRAREGYNEQFF.

This clone appeared a single time. The chain has TRBV19 and TRBJ1-1, with a possible D match to TRBD1 (6 bases). Trimming stripped 6 bases from V and 0 bases from J, with 14 bases between. CDR1 is LNHDA and CDR2 is SQIVND in the germline V gene (reference sequence). CDR3 length equals 15 residues. DNA of the CDR3: TGTGCCAGTAGCCCAGGGGAGGGATTGAACACTGAAGCTTTCTTT. Its translation: CASSPGEGLNTEAFF.

The rearrangement uses TRBV6-7 and TRBJ2-1, with 10 bases aligning to TRBD2. TRBV6-7 is given ORF status, its function remaining uncertain. The V segment lost 5 bases and the J segment 4 bases; nucleotides outside the gene matches: 5. The CDR3 extends over 15 amino acids. The CDR3 sequence is CASSPSGRGYNEQFF. The CDR3 nucleotides read TGTGCCAGCAGTCCAAGCGGGAGGGGTTACAATGAGCAGTTCTTC.

V and J are TRBV7-6 and TRBJ2-7; D gene ambiguous. CDR3 size: 14 residues. V gave up 1 base and J gave up 7 bases, with 14 bases separating them. The germline gives CDR1 SGHVS, CDR2 FNYEAQ. The CDR3 coding sequence is TGTGCCAGCAGCTTAGAGGAAGGGCTTGGGGAGCAGTACTTC. Translation gives CASSLEEGLGEQYF.

This clone was observed a single time. The chain is built from TRBV11-3 and TRBJ1-1; the match to TRBD1 covers 8 bases. The CDR3 loop spans 15 amino acids. The germline CDR1 and CDR2 sequences are SGHNT and YENEEA. Trimming cost V 5 bases and J 6 bases; bases outside gene matches: 11. The CDR3 is CASSTKQGEGAEAFF. CDR3 sequence (DNA): TGTGCCAGCAGCACCAAACAGGGGGAAGGGGCTGAAGCTTTCTTT.

V usage is TRBV11-3 and J usage is TRBJ2-1; 9 bases are a match to TRBD2. Germline V lookup: CDR1 SGHNT, CDR2 YENEEA. The length of the CDR3 is 16 residues. The junction had 12 bases not matched to a gene; V was cut back by 5 bases and J by 7 bases. This CDR3 reads CASSKTLAGSSNEQFF. The DNA for the CDR3 is TGTGCCAGCAGCAAAACTCTAGCGGGGTCTAGTAATGAGCAGTTCTTC.

By share, this clone ranks as medium-sized. The V call is TRBV11-3, the J call TRBJ2-1; 8 nucleotides line up with TRBD2. V trimming: 0 bases; J trimming: 7 bases; junction bases outside the gene matches: 11. This CDR3 has 17 amino acids. Germline CDR1 reads SGHNT; CDR2 reads YENEEA. As DNA, the CDR3 is TGTGCCAGCAGCTTAGATGGGAAGCGGGAGAAACGGAATGAGCAGTTCTTC. Its translation is CASSLDGKREKRNEQFF.

V usage is TRBV19 and J usage is TRBJ2-7; TRBD1 matches at 11 bases. The CDR3 totals 13 residues. V dropped 10 bases and J dropped 7; count of bases not matched to a gene: 9. Germline V gene lookup returns CDR1 LNHDA and CDR2 SQIVND (reference sequence). The CDR3 here is CATLQGQGGEQYF. In DNA form, the CDR3 reads TGTGCCACCCTCCAGGGACAGGGGGGAGAGCAGTACTTC.

V usage is TRBV28 and J usage is TRBJ1-5; D unclear. Per germline, CDR1 MDHEN and CDR2 SYDVKM. This CDR3 has 13 amino acids. V lost 5 bases to trimming and J lost 3 bases, with 8 bases between them. The CDR3 DNA follows: TGTGCCAGCAGTGAGGTTATCAATCAGCCCCAGCATTTT. It translates to CASSEVINQPQHF.

The chain links TRBV7-7 to TRBJ2-2, with D uncertain. The CDR3 length is 15 residues. The germline V gene encodes CDR1 SSHAT and CDR2 FNYEAQ (reference sequence). V was cut by 5 bases and J by 3 bases, with 13 bases left in between. The CDR3 DNA reads as TGTGCCAGCAGCCTCCCGGGTGGAGACACCGGGGAGCTGTTTTTT. Its translation: CASSLPGGDTGELFF.

The gene calls are TRBV11-3 and TRBJ2-2; D is uncertain. This CDR3 region has 14 residues. Trimming cost V 6 bases and J 8 bases, with 16 bases left between them. Germline CDR1 is SGHNT and CDR2 is YENEEA. CDR3 in amino acids: CASRQDLGTGELFF. The CDR3 DNA reads TGTGCCAGCAGGCAAGACCTGGGCACGGGGGAGCTGTTTTTT.

The CDR3 coding sequence is TGTGCCTGGAGTGTAGCGACCGGGACACTGTTTTTT. Translating gives CAWSVATGTLFF. The V and J genes are TRBV30 and TRBJ1-4; TRBD1 is a possible D gene (5 bases). The CDR3 extends over 12 amino acids. Germline CDR1 reads GTSNPN; CDR2 reads SVGIG (reference sequence). The V end was cut by 0 bases, the J end by 13 bases, with 12 bases between. Variable domain in full (rest from reference TRBV30 and TRBJ1-4): SQTIHQWPATLVQPVGSPLSLECTVEGTSNPNLYWYRQAAGRGLQLLFYSVGIGQISSEVPQNLSASRPQDRQFILSSKKLLLSDSGFYLCAWSVATGTLFFGSGTQLSVL.

This clone was recorded a few times. V gene TRBV5-1 combines with J gene TRBJ2-1; perhaps TRBD1 as D (6 bases). This CDR3 has 15 residues. The V gene's germline CDR1 is SGHRS and CDR2 YFSETQ. Trimming stripped 5 bases from V and 3 bases from J, with 15 bases between. DNA of the CDR3: TGCGCCAGCAGTAGGACAGTCGAGTACTACAATGAGCAGTTCTTC. This sequence encodes CASSRTVEYYNEQFF.

The chain uses TRBV18 and TRBJ2-5; weak D call: TRBD1 (5 bases). V dropped 0 bases and J dropped 2 bases, with 7 bases sitting between them. Germline loops: CDR1 KGHSH, CDR2 LQKENI. The CDR3 has 14 amino acids. CDR3 in amino acids: CASSPPRQQETQYF. CDR3 DNA: TGTGCCAGCTCACCACCGAGACAGCAAGAGACCCAGTACTTC.

The J gene is TRBJ2-5, the V gene TRBV5-1; D unresolved. V lost 0 bases to trimming and J lost 2 bases, with 11 bases between them. The CDR3 consists of 15 residues. Germline V lookup: CDR1 SGHRS, CDR2 YFSETQ. In DNA, the CDR3 is TGCGCCAGCAGCTTGGCCGGCAGAGGACAAGAGACCCAGTACTTC. It codes for CASSLAGRGQETQYF.

The chain combines TRBV18 with TRBJ2-7; TRBD1 matches at 7 bases. The CDR3 covers 17 residues. The ends lost 6 bases at V and 6 bases at J; junction bases unmatched: 20. The V gene's germline CDR1 is KGHSH and CDR2 LQKENI. This chain's CDR3 is CASSSAPGQIDPREQYF. The CDR3, as DNA: TGTGCCAGCTCCTCCGCCCCGGGACAGATCGATCCGCGCGAGCAGTACTTC.